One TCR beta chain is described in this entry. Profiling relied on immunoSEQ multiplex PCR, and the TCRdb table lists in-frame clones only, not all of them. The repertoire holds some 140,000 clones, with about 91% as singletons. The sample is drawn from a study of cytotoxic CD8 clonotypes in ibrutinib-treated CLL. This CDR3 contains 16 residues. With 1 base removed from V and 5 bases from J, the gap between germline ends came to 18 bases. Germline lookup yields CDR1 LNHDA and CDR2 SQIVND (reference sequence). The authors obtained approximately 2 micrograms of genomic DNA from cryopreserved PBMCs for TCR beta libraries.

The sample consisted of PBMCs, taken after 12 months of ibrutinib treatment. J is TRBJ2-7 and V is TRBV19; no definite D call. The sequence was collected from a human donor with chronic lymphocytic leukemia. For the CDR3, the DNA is TGTGCCAGTAGTATAGCCCCTTCTGGCCCACCGGACGAGCAGTACTTC. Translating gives CASSIAPSGPPDEQYF.